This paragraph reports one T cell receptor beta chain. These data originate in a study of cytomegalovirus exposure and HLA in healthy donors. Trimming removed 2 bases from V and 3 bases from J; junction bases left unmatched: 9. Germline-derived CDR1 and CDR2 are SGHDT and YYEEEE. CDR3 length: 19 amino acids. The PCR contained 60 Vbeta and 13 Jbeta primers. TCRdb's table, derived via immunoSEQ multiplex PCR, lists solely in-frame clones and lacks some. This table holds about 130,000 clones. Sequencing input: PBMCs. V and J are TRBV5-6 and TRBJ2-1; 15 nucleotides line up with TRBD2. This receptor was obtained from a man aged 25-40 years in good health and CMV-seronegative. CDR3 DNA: TGTGCCAGCAGCTTTATTGGACTAGCGGGAGGGCCACTCTACAATGAGCAGTTCTTC. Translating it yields CASSFIGLAGGPLYNEQFF. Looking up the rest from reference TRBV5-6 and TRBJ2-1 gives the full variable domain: DAGVTQSPTHLIKTRGQQVTLRCSPKSGHDTVSWYQQALGQGPQFIFQYYEEEERQRGNFPDRFSGHQFPNYSSELNVNALLLGDSALYLCASSFIGLAGGPLYNEQFFGPGTRLTVL.